One and the same sample provided the 22 T cell receptor beta chains below, sequenced in a study of T cells in Graves' hyperthyroidism and ophthalmopathy. From RNA transcripts, TCR beta CDR3 regions were amplified. The HTBI primer set was used in a first-round RT-PCR of the TCR CDR3. Using its own MiXCR run on the multiplex PCR reads, TCRdb lists one record per CDR3 protein. Here the sample spans a few hundred thousand distinct CDR3 sequences, approximately 16% being singletons. Sample: blood. The receptors were gathered from an older woman with Graves' ophthalmopathy.

The chain couples TRBV6-1 to TRBJ2-1; D not resolved. The CDR3 sequence is 15 residues long. CDR1 is MNHNS, CDR2 SASEGT, per germline. Trimming shortened V by 5 bases and J by 0 bases, and 11 bases separated the two germline ends. Here the CDR3 DNA reads TGTGCCAGCAGTCCTGACACAAGCTCCTACAATGAGCAGTTCTTC. It translates to CASSPDTSSYNEQFF.

This clonotype occurred many times. The chain combines TRBV12-3 or TRBV12-4 with TRBJ2-1; unclear D gene. The V and J ends lost 4 bases and 8 bases respectively, with 12 bases between them. This CDR3 has 13 residues. CDR3 bases: TGTGCCAGCAGTTGGGCCCGCCGCGATGAGCAGTTCTTC. Translated: CASSWARRDEQFF.

The chain uses TRBV15 and TRBJ2-1; 9 bases are shared with TRBD2. With 0 bases clipped from V and 6 bases from J, the junction kept 6 bases outside the gene matches. This CDR3 is built from 16 residues. CDR1 LNHNV and CDR2 YYDKDF come from the germline V gene (reference sequence). This chain's CDR3 is CATSRDQAGGVNEQFF. CDR3 coding DNA: TGTGCCACCAGCAGAGATCAGGCGGGAGGGGTCAATGAGCAGTTCTTC.

The J gene is TRBJ2-5, the V gene TRBV12-3 or TRBV12-4; 15 bases line up with TRBD2. V was clipped by 6 bases and J by 4 bases; unmatched bases: 6. CDR3 size: 16 residues. The CDR3 DNA reads TGTGCCAGCAGCTCCGGGACTAGCGGGAGGTTAGAGACCCAGTACTTC. Residues: CASSSGTSGRLETQYF.

The chain couples TRBV28 to TRBJ2-7; 7 bases are shared with TRBD1. The CDR3 sequence is 15 residues long. The junction had 11 bases not matched to a gene; V was cut back by 7 bases and J by 2 bases. Per the germline V gene, CDR1 is MDHEN and CDR2 is SYDVKM. CDR3 in DNA: TGTGCCAGCATCCCCGGGACAGCGAAGACCTACGAGCAGTACTTC. Protein product: CASIPGTAKTYEQYF.

This clonotype was found a few times. The gene calls are TRBV25-1 and TRBJ2-3, with 11 nucleotides matching TRBD1. Germline V CDR1 and CDR2: MGHDK, SYGVNS. The CDR3 loop spans 14 amino acids. The junction had 6 bases not matched to a gene; V was cut back by 10 bases and J by 3 bases. This chain's CDR3 is CAISDRGPTDTQYF. Written as DNA, the CDR3 is TGTGCCATTTCGGACAGGGGGCCTACAGATACGCAGTATTTT.

This clonotype appeared a few times. The chain is built from TRBV4-2 and TRBJ2-3; 11 bases agree with TRBD2. The V and J ends lost 4 bases and 0 bases, in that order; junction bases with no gene match: 6. This CDR3 contains 17 residues. Germline CDR1 and CDR2: LGHNA and YNFKEQ. CDR3 residues: CASSPSGTSGSTDTQYF. CDR3 nucleotide sequence: TGTGCCAGCAGCCCATCCGGGACTAGCGGAAGCACAGATACGCAGTATTTT.

Ten or more counts support this clonotype. The CDR3 DNA is TGCAGCGTAGGGGGTCAGTTCAATCAGCCCCAGCATTTT. It yields the protein CSVGGQFNQPQHF. The rearrangement uses TRBV20-1 and TRBJ1-5; D might be TRBD1 (6 bases). In germline, CDR1 is DFQATT, CDR2 SNEGSKA (reference sequence). The CDR3 extends over 13 amino acids.

At least ten counts were recorded for this clonotype. J is TRBJ2-1 and V is TRBV28; D is uncertain. The CDR3 runs 16 residues. The V end was cut by 3 bases, the J end by 0 bases, with 12 bases between. Germline CDR1 MDHEN, CDR2 SYDVKM. The CDR3 loop reads CASSFRAYSSYNEQFF. The DNA for the CDR3 is TGTGCCAGCAGTTTTCGGGCGTATAGCTCCTACAATGAGCAGTTCTTC.

The table lists this clonotype with a few counts. The chain employs TRBV28 and TRBJ1-5, with no clear D. The CDR3 is 15 residues long. Germline V CDR1 and CDR2: MDHEN, SYDVKM. Trimming took off 6 bases at V and 0 bases at J, with 12 bases between the two ends. CDR3 loop: CASRPVGYSNQPQHF. In nucleotides, the CDR3 is TGTGCCAGCAGACCAGTGGGTTATAGCAATCAGCCCCAGCATTTT.

There are many counts of this clonotype. The chain is built from TRBV11-3 and TRBJ2-6; D remains unclear. This CDR3 is 15 amino acids long. Germline CDR1 SGHNT, CDR2 YENEEA. The V gene lost 8 bases and the J gene lost 0 bases, with 11 bases spanning the gap. The CDR3 coding sequence is TGTGCCAGCTCGGGCCCAGACTCTGGGGCCAACGTCCTGACTTTC. It codes for CASSGPDSGANVLTF. The variable domain in full, completed from reference TRBV11-3 and TRBJ2-6, reads EAGVVQSPRYKIIEKKQPVAFWCNPISGHNTLYWYLQNLGQGPELLIRYENEEAVDDSQLPKDRFSAERLKGVDSTLKIQPAELGDSAVYLCASSGPDSGANVLTFGAGSRLTVL.

This clonotype was recorded many times. V is TRBV7-3 and J is TRBJ2-1; 11 positions agree with TRBD2. The V gene end was trimmed by 2 bases and the J gene end by 7 bases; junction bases not matched to a gene: 10. Germline loops: CDR1 SGHTA, CDR2 FQGTGA. The CDR3 is 17 amino acids. The CDR3 reads CASSLGGTLAGGNEQFF. The CDR3 DNA reads as TGTGCCAGCAGCTTAGGGGGGACCCTAGCGGGGGGAAATGAGCAGTTCTTC.

In its sample, this clonotype was seen many times. The chain couples TRBV28 to TRBJ2-7; D is undetermined. The CDR3 is 11 amino acids. V lost 4 bases and J 9 bases, leaving 10 bases between the germline ends. The germline gives CDR1 MDHEN, CDR2 SYDVKM. This CDR3 is CASSSWHGQYF. The CDR3, as DNA: TGTGCCAGCAGTTCCTGGCACGGGCAGTACTTC.

The chain has TRBV10-3 and TRBJ2-7, with TRBD2 matching over 8 bases. Germline loops: CDR1 ENHRY, CDR2 SYGVKD. The CDR3 extends over 14 amino acids. With 8 bases clipped from V and 0 bases from J, the junction kept 6 bases outside the gene matches. DNA for the CDR3: TGTGCCATCGGGGGTAGCGGGAACTCCTACGAGCAGTACTTC. As protein: CAIGGSGNSYEQYF.

The CDR3 DNA is TGTGCCAGCAGTTCCCCAGCTAGCGGCTCCTACGAGCAGTACTTC. Amino acid sequence: CASSSPASGSYEQYF. V usage is TRBV27 and J usage is TRBJ2-7; TRBD2 matches at 7 bases. Trimming cost V 4 bases and J 0 bases; bases outside gene matches: 6. This CDR3 has 15 amino acids. Germline V lookup: CDR1 MNHEY, CDR2 SMNVEV (reference sequence).

This clonotype was observed at least ten times. The CDR3, as DNA: TGTGCCAGCAGCTTCCCACCAAGGGGGGTCTACGAGCAGTACTTC. Encoded protein: CASSFPPRGVYEQYF. The chain recombines TRBV11-2 with TRBJ2-7; possibly TRBD1 or TRBD2 for D (6 bases each). Germline CDR1 SGHAT, CDR2 FQNNGV. The V gene lost 3 bases and the J gene lost 3 bases, with 15 bases spanning the gap. This CDR3 comprises 15 residues.

This clonotype was seen a few times. V and J are TRBV5-1 and TRBJ1-2; TRBD1 matches at 11 bases. Germline loops: CDR1 SGHRS, CDR2 YFSETQ. Trimming at V came to 0 bases and at J to 7 bases, leaving 5 bases not matched to a gene. The length of the CDR3 is 15 residues. CDR3 in amino acids: CASSLAGQGALGYTF. The CDR3 coding sequence is TGCGCCAGCAGCTTGGCAGGACAGGGGGCGCTTGGCTACACCTTC.

The rearrangement joins TRBV9 to TRBJ2-2, with D tentatively TRBD1 (7 bases). Trimming took 3 bases from V and 6 from J, leaving 18 bases between them. Germline-derived CDR1 and CDR2 are SGDLS and YYNGEE. The CDR3 runs to 16 residues. The CDR3, as DNA: TGTGCCAGCAGCGCGCACACCACAGGGGAGGCCGGGGAGCTGTTTTTT. Its protein product is CASSAHTTGEAGELFF.

Ten or more counts support this clonotype. The chain is built from TRBV6-2 or TRBV6-3 and TRBJ2-7; 9 bases agree with TRBD1. V was pared by 9 bases and J by 2 bases, with 8 bases of the junction left unmatched. CDR1 MNHEY and CDR2 SVGEGT come from the germline V gene. This CDR3 has 14 residues. The CDR3 DNA reads TGTGCCAGTATTACAGGGGGCCTTACCTACGAGCAGTACTTC. Translated, it gives CASITGGLTYEQYF.

V and J are TRBV20-1 and TRBJ2-7, with 8 bases matching TRBD1. The CDR3 covers 15 residues. V lost 1 base and J lost 6; bases outside the gene matches: 11. CDR1 and CDR2 from the germline V gene are DFQATT and SNEGSKA (reference sequence). The chain's CDR3 is CSARGTGRGGGEQYF. DNA of the CDR3: TGCAGTGCTAGAGGGACAGGGAGAGGGGGCGGCGAGCAGTACTTC.

On this clonotype: A read error may account for a junction end that differs from germline. The chain joins TRBV24-1 to TRBJ2-3, with D possibly TRBD1 on 7 matching bases. CDR1 KGHDR and CDR2 SFDVKD come from the germline V gene. This CDR3 spans 17 amino acids. Written as DNA, the CDR3 is TGTGCCGCCAGTGACTATACCGGAGGGACAGGCACAGATACGCAGTATTTT. This gives the protein CAASDYTGGTGTDTQYF.

This clonotype was recorded at least ten times. The CDR3 here is CASTRDRGLDEQFF. In DNA form, the CDR3 reads TGTGCCAGCACCAGGGACAGGGGCCTGGATGAGCAGTTCTTC. The chain is built from TRBV2 and TRBJ2-1; 10 bases agree with TRBD1. This CDR3 has 14 residues. J gave up 8 bases and V 7 bases, and 8 bases lay outside the gene matches. Looked up from germline, CDR1 is SNHLY and CDR2 is FYNNEI. The variable domain in full, completed from reference TRBV2 and TRBJ2-1, reads EPEVTQTPSHQVTQMGQEVILRCVPISNHLYFYWYRQILGQKVEFLVSFYNNEISEKSEIFDDQFSVERPDGSNFTLKIRSTKLEDSAMYFCASTRDRGLDEQFFGPGTRLTVL.